The rows below give T cell receptor beta chains drawn from one sample of a study of T cell responses to AZD1222 COVID-19 vaccine. Data came from immunoSEQ multiplex PCR; TCRdb stores just in-frame clones and leaves some out. The repertoire holds approximately 140,000 clones, with 92% as singletons. Sequencing was performed on peripheral blood, taken 28 days after the second AZD1222 dose. The receptors here all came from an adult who received the AZD1222 COVID-19 vaccine. Both conserved end residues are part of each CDR3. A D gene is named only where the DNA matches it firmly. Clone size is given for some rows only: seen once, a few or many times, or a class if the clone is expanded.

j_call: TRBJ2-1; d_call: TRBD1; v_call: TRBV18; clone_size: NA; cdr3_aa: CASSPMDRASEQFF; cdr3_nt: TGTGCCAGCTCACCAATGGACAGGGCAAGTGAGCAGTTCTTC
j_call: TRBJ1-1; d_call: NA; v_call: TRBV27; clone_size: few; cdr3_aa: CASSRGGNTEAFF; cdr3_nt: TGTGCCAGCAGCCGGGGAGGAAACACTGAAGCTTTCTTT
j_call: TRBJ2-7; d_call: TRBD1; v_call: TRBV27; clone_size: NA; cdr3_aa: CASGTGGNYEQYF; cdr3_nt: TGTGCCAGTGGCACAGGGGGCAACTACGAGCAGTACTTC
j_call: TRBJ2-7; d_call: NA; v_call: TRBV14; clone_size: NA; cdr3_aa: CASSQVEGTHEQYF; cdr3_nt: TGTGCCAGCAGCCAAGTAGAGGGTACCCACGAGCAGTACTTC
j_call: TRBJ2-1; d_call: NA; v_call: TRBV24-1; clone_size: NA; cdr3_aa: CATSDGQGPAYNEQFF; cdr3_nt: TGTGCCACCAGTGATGGCCAGGGGCCGGCCTACAATGAGCAGTTCTTC
j_call: TRBJ1-1; d_call: NA; v_call: TRBV9; clone_size: once; cdr3_aa: CASSSGTGPPGLEAFF; cdr3_nt: TGTGCCAGCAGCTCAGGTACGGGTCCACCAGGGCTTGAAGCTTTCTTT
j_call: TRBJ2-5; d_call: TRBD1; v_call: TRBV6-2/TRBV6-3; clone_size: NA; cdr3_aa: CASSLRDREETQYF; cdr3_nt: TGTGCCAGCAGTTTACGGGACAGAGAAGAGACCCAGTACTTC
j_call: TRBJ2-7; d_call: TRBD2; v_call: TRBV2; clone_size: NA; cdr3_aa: CASSGGVGSYEQYF; cdr3_nt: TGTGCCAGCAGCGGGGGGGTCGGATCCTACGAGCAGTACTTC
j_call: TRBJ2-7; d_call: TRBD2; v_call: TRBV5-4; clone_size: NA; cdr3_aa: CASSLVGTSGSEQYF; cdr3_nt: TGTGCCAGCAGCTTGGTCGGGACTAGCGGGAGCGAGCAGTACTTC
j_call: TRBJ2-7; d_call: NA; v_call: TRBV27; clone_size: NA; cdr3_aa: CASSPSGVPYEQYF; cdr3_nt: TGTGCCAGCAGTCCGTCAGGTGTGCCCTACGAGCAGTACTTC
j_call: TRBJ1-6; d_call: NA; v_call: TRBV30; clone_size: NA; cdr3_aa: CAWSVRAAGSYNSPLHF; cdr3_nt: TGTGCCTGGAGTGTCCGCGCGGCGGGCTCCTATAATTCACCCCTCCACTTT
j_call: TRBJ1-2; d_call: TRBD1; v_call: TRBV7-2; clone_size: NA; cdr3_aa: CASSLGQGKDGYTF; cdr3_nt: TGTGCCAGCAGCCTAGGACAGGGGAAGGATGGCTACACCTTC
j_call: TRBJ1-2; d_call: TRBD1; v_call: TRBV4-1; clone_size: NA; cdr3_aa: CASSQSSGGSGYTF; cdr3_nt: TGCGCCAGCAGCCAATCATCAGGGGGCAGTGGCTACACCTTC
j_call: TRBJ2-1; d_call: NA; v_call: TRBV4-1; clone_size: NA; cdr3_aa: CASSQVPGSYNEQFF; cdr3_nt: TGCGCCAGCAGCCAAGTTCCGGGATCCTACAATGAGCAGTTCTTC
j_call: TRBJ1-5; d_call: NA; v_call: TRBV28; clone_size: NA; cdr3_aa: CASSFSGKGSNQPQHF; cdr3_nt: TGTGCCAGCAGTTTTTCAGGGAAGGGGAGCAATCAGCCCCAGCATTTT
j_call: TRBJ1-2; d_call: TRBD1; v_call: TRBV6-5; clone_size: NA; cdr3_aa: CASSYPGQGGYTF; cdr3_nt: TGTGCCAGCAGTTACCCGGGACAGGGCGGCTACACCTTC
j_call: TRBJ1-1; d_call: NA; v_call: TRBV5-6; clone_size: NA; cdr3_aa: CASSLALRMNTEAFF; cdr3_nt: TGTGCCAGCAGCCTGGCCCTTAGGATGAACACTGAAGCTTTCTTT
j_call: TRBJ2-7; d_call: TRBD2; v_call: TRBV9; clone_size: NA; cdr3_aa: CASSVALAGGDNEQYF; cdr3_nt: TGTGCCAGCAGCGTAGCGCTAGCGGGAGGTGATAACGAGCAGTACTTC
j_call: TRBJ2-7; d_call: TRBD2; v_call: TRBV9; clone_size: few; cdr3_aa: CASSGEGSRWEQYF; cdr3_nt: TGTGCCAGCAGCGGGGAGGGCTCCCGCTGGGAGCAGTACTTC
j_call: TRBJ1-5; d_call: NA; v_call: TRBV29-1; clone_size: NA; cdr3_aa: CSVESGGNQPQHF; cdr3_nt: TGCAGCGTTGAAAGCGGTGGCAATCAGCCCCAGCATTTT
j_call: TRBJ2-1; d_call: NA; v_call: TRBV7-2; clone_size: once; cdr3_aa: CASSSDWPNEQFF; cdr3_nt: TGTGCCAGCAGCTCAGACTGGCCCAATGAGCAGTTCTTC
j_call: TRBJ1-2; d_call: NA; v_call: TRBV9; clone_size: NA; cdr3_aa: CASSAGVGGNGYTF; cdr3_nt: TGTGCCAGCAGCGCCGGTGTGGGGGGAAATGGCTACACCTTC
j_call: TRBJ1-5; d_call: NA; v_call: TRBV28; clone_size: NA; cdr3_aa: CASQKGRAGQPQHF; cdr3_nt: TGTGCCAGCCAAAAAGGCAGGGCCGGTCAGCCCCAGCATTTT